This record covers a single T cell receptor (beta chain). The sample comes from a study of blood T cell repertoires in COVID-19. Trimming removed 5 bases from V and 4 bases from J, with 18 bases in between. Germline V gene lookup returns CDR1 MNHNY and CDR2 SVGAGI (reference sequence). The CDR3 spans 15 residues. Here immunoSEQ multiplex PCR was the method, and the copy in TCRdb shows in-frame clones only, minus some. The sample yields about 52,000 clones, around 85% seen once. This sequence was found in a woman older than 75 with COVID-19, enrolled during active disease. The source material was peripheral blood. This chain connects TRBV6-6 to TRBJ2-7; possible D gene TRBD1, 5 bases. The CDR3: CASSRRQSQGYEQYF. CDR3 bases: TGTGCCAGCAGTCGACGACAAAGTCAGGGTTACGAGCAGTACTTC.